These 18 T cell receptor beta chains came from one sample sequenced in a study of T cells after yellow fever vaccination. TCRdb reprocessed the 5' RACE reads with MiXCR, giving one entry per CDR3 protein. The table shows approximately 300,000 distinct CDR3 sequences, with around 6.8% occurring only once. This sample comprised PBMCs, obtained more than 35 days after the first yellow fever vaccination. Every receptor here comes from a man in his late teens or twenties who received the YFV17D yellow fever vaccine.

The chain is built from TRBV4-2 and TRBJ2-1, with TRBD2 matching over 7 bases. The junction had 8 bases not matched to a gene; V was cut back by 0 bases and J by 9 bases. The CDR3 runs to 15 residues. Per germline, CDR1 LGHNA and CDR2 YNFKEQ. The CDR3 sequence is CASSQELGGIGEQFF. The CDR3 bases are TGTGCCAGCAGCCAAGAACTCGGGGGGATAGGTGAGCAGTTCTTC.

Written as DNA, the CDR3 is TGTGCCAGCACCCCGGGTGGGGCAGATACGCAGTATTTT. Its translation is CASTPGGADTQYF. The chain recombines TRBV7-9 with TRBJ2-3; no clear D. V lost 7 bases, J lost 4 bases, and 12 bases lay in between. CDR1 and CDR2 from the germline V gene are SEHNR and FQNEAQ (reference sequence). The CDR3 has 13 amino acids.

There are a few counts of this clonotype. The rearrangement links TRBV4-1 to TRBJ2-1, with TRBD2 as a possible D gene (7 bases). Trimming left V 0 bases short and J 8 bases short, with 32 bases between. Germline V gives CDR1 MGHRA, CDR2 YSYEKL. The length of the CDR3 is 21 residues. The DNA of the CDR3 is TGCGCCAGCAGCCAAGAGCCCAGGGGTAGGGGGGGCGGGCACCCCGACGATGAGCAGTTCTTC. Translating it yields CASSQEPRGRGGGHPDDEQFF.

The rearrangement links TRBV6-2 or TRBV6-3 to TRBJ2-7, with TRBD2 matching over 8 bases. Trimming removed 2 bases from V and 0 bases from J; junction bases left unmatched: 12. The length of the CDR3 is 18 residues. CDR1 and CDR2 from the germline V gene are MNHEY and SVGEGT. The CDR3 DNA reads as TGTGCCAGCAGTTACAAACTAGCGGTTACGTCCTACTCCTACGAGCAGTACTTC. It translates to CASSYKLAVTSYSYEQYF.

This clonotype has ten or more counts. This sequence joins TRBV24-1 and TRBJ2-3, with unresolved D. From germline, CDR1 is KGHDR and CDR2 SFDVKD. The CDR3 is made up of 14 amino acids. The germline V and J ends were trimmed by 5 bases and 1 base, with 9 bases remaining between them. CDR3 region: CATSVGGGTDTQYF. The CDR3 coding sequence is TGTGCCACCAGTGTGGGTGGCGGCACAGATACGCAGTATTTT.

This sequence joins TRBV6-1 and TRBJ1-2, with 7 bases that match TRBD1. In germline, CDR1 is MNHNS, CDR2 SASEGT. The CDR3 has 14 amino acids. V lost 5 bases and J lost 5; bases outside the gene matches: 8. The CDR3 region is CASSQGDSPYGYTF. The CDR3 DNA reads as TGTGCCAGCAGTCAAGGGGACAGCCCGTATGGCTACACCTTC.

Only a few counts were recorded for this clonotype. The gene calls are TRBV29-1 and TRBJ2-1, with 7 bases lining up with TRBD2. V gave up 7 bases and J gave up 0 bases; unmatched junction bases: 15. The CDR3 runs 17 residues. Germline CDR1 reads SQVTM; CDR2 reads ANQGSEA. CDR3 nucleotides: TGCAGCGCCAAGGGTGGGCTAGCGGAAAGCTCCTACAATGAGCAGTTCTTC. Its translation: CSAKGGLAESSYNEQFF.

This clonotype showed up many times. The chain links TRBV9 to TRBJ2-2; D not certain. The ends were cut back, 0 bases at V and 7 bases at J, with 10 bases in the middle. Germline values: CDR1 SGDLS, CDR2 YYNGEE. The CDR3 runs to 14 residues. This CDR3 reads CASSVGSPLGELFF. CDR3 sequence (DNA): TGTGCCAGCAGCGTAGGATCACCCCTCGGGGAGCTGTTTTTT.

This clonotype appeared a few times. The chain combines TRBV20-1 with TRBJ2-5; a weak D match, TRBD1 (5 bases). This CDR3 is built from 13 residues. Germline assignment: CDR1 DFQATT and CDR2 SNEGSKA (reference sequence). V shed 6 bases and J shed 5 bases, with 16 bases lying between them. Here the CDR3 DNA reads TGCAGTGCACCCCGCAGGGTCCGGGAGACCCAGTACTTC. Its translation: CSAPRRVRETQYF.

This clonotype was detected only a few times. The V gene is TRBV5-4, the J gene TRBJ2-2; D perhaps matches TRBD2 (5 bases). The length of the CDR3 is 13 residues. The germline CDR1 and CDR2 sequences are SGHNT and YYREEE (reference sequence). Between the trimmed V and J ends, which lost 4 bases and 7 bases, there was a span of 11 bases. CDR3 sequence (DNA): TGTGCCAGCAGCCCACGGGGTAACGGGGAGCTGTTTTTT. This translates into CASSPRGNGELFF.

In DNA, the CDR3 is TGTGCCTGGAGTGCTCTAGCGGGGGGAGAGACCCAGTACTTC. Its protein product is CAWSALAGGETQYF. The gene calls are TRBV30 and TRBJ2-5; 11 nucleotides line up with TRBD2. The CDR3 totals 14 residues. Trimming removed 1 base from V and 4 bases from J; junction bases left unmatched: 2. Germline V gene data show CDR1 as GTSNPN and CDR2 as SVGIG (reference sequence).

CDR3 residues: CASSADGGEYQPQHF. For the CDR3, the DNA is TGTGCCAGCAGCGCCGATGGGGGAGAGTATCAGCCCCAGCATTTT. The gene calls are TRBV9 and TRBJ1-5; D perhaps matches TRBD1 (5 bases). Germline CDR1 is SGDLS and CDR2 is YYNGEE. V was clipped by 3 bases and J by 5 bases, with 15 bases between them. CDR3 size: 15 residues.

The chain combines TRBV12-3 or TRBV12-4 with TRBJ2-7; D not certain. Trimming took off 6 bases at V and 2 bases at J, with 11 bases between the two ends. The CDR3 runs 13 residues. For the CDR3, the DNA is TGTGCCAGCAGCAAACTGATTACCTACGAGCAGTACTTC. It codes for CASSKLITYEQYF.

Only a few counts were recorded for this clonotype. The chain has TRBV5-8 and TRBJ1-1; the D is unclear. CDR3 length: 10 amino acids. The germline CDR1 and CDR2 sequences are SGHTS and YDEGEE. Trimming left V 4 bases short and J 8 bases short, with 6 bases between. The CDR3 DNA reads TGTGCCAGCAGCGGAGGGGAAGCTTTCTTT. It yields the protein CASSGGEAFF.

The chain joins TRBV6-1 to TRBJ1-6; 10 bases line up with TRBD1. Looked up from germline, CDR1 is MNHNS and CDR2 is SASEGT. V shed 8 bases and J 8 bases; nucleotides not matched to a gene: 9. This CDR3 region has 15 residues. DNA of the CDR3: TGTGCCAGCGCCGGGGGGGGACAGGGGCATTCACCCCTCCACTTT. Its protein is CASAGGGQGHSPLHF.

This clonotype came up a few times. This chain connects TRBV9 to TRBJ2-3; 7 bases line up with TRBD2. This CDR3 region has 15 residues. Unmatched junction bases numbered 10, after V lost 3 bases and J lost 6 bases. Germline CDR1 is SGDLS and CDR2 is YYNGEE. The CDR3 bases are TGTGCCAGCAGCGGGCTCGGGACTACCGCGGATACGCAGTATTTT. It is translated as CASSGLGTTADTQYF.

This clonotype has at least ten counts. CDR3 sequence reads: CASSLPLGKEDYEQYF. DNA of the CDR3: TGCGCCAGCAGCTTGCCCTTAGGGAAGGAGGACTACGAGCAGTACTTC. This rearrangement joins TRBV5-1 to TRBJ2-7; maybe TRBD2 (5 bases). V lost 1 base to trimming and J lost 3 bases, with 17 bases between them. Germline assignment: CDR1 SGHRS and CDR2 YFSETQ. This CDR3 is built from 16 residues.

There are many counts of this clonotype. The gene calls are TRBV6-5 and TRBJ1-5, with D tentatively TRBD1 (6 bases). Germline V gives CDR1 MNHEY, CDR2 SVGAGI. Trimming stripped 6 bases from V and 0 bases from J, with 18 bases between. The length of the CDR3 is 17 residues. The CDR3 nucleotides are TGTGCCAGCAGAAGGGGGGACGGATCTTATAGCAATCAGCCCCAGCATTTT. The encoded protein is CASRRGDGSYSNQPQHF.